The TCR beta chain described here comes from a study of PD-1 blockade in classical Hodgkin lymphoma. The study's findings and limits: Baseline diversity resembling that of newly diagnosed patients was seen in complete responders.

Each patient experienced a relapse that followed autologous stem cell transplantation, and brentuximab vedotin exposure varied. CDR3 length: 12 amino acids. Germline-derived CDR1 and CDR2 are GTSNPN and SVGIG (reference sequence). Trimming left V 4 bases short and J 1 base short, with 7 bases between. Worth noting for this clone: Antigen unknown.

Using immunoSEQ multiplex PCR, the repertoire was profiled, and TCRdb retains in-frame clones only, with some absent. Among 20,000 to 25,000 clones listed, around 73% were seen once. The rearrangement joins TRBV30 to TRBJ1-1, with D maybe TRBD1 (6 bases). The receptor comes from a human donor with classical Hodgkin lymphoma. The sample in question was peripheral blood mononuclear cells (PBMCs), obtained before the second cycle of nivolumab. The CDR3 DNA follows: TGTGCCTGGACGGACAGGAACACTGAAGCTTTCTTT. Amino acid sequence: CAWTDRNTEAFF.